Listed here are 18 T cell receptor beta chains from one sample, sequenced in a study of blood T cell repertoires in COVID-19. This table comes from immunoSEQ multiplex PCR, and its TCRdb copy is limited to in-frame clones, with some not included. The data show over 400,000 clones, 88% seen once. Sample: PBMCs or T cells enriched from blood (not recorded which). The receptors stem from a woman aged 60-75 years who had recovered from COVID-19.

The chain joins TRBV5-1 to TRBJ2-2, with TRBD2 as a possible D gene (5 bases). Trimming took 4 bases from V and 6 from J, leaving 22 bases between them. This CDR3 comprises 17 residues. Germline V gene lookup returns CDR1 SGHRS and CDR2 YFSETQ. Here the CDR3 DNA reads TGCGCCAGCAGCAAAAGGTCTGGCACGGGGATCCCCGGGGAGCTGTTTTTT. Its translation: CASSKRSGTGIPGELFF. The full variable domain, in which reference TRBV5-1 and TRBJ2-2 provide the parts outside the CDR3, is KAGVTQTPRYLIKTRGQQVTLSCSPISGHRSVSWYQQTPGQGLQFLFEYFSETQRNKGNFPGRFSGRQFSNSRSEMNVSTLELGDSALYLCASSKRSGTGIPGELFFGEGSRLTVL.

This clone was counted once. The V call is TRBV6-1, the J call TRBJ2-6, with a tentative D call TRBD1 (6 bases). CDR1 and CDR2 (germline): MNHNS, SASEGT. V lost 4 bases to trimming and J lost 0 bases, with 13 bases between them. The CDR3 runs 17 residues. CDR3 in DNA: TGTGCCAGCAGTGGAGACAGGTCGAACTCTGGGGCCAACGTCCTGACTTTC. Amino acids: CASSGDRSNSGANVLTF.

This chain joins TRBV6-1 and TRBJ2-3, with 7 bases lining up with TRBD1. The germline V gene has CDR1 MNHNS and CDR2 SASEGT. The CDR3 is 12 amino acids. After removal of 2 bases from V and 12 bases from J, the junction contained 5 bases not matched to a gene. The CDR3 DNA reads TGTGCCAGCAGTGAATGGACAGGCGGCCAGTATTTT. Its translation is CASSEWTGGQYF.

The CDR3 DNA reads as TGTGCCAGCAGCTTACACGGTAGCAATCAGCCCCAGCATTTT. Its translation: CASSLHGSNQPQHF. The V call is TRBV7-9, the J call TRBJ1-5; D is uncertain. Germline loops: CDR1 SEHNR, CDR2 FQNEAQ (reference sequence). The length of the CDR3 is 14 residues. The V and J ends lost 2 bases and 0 bases respectively, with 5 bases between them.

The chain is built from TRBV20-1 and TRBJ1-4; D is unresolved. This CDR3 contains 11 residues. Germline CDR1 DFQATT, CDR2 SNEGSKA (reference sequence). The ends were cut back, 6 bases at V and 8 bases at J, with 10 bases in the middle. CDR3 DNA sequence: TGCAGTGCGGTACGAGGGGAAAAACTGTTTTTT. Translation: CSAVRGEKLFF.

The chain is built from TRBV3-1 (or the pseudogene TRBV3-2) and TRBJ2-6, with D possibly being TRBD1 (5 bases). The V gene's germline CDR1 is LGHDT and CDR2 YNNKEL (reference sequence). CDR3 length: 16 residues. V lost 0 bases to trimming and J lost 4 bases, with 10 bases between them. The CDR3: CASSQEPTAGANVLTF. The CDR3 DNA follows: TGTGCCAGCAGCCAAGAGCCGACAGCCGGGGCCAACGTCCTGACTTTC.

The rearrangement joins TRBV7-9 to TRBJ1-2, with D perhaps TRBD1 (6 bases). V was clipped by 3 bases and J by 4 bases, with 12 bases between them. CDR1 and CDR2 (germline): SEHNR, FQNEAQ (reference sequence). The CDR3 contains 14 residues. The CDR3 coding sequence is TGTGCCAGCAGCTTTGGGGGCTCTAGCTATGGCTACACCTTC. It translates to CASSFGGSSYGYTF.

The V call is TRBV5-1, the J call TRBJ2-1; 7 bases are shared with TRBD1. This CDR3 spans 13 amino acids. Germline V gene data show CDR1 as SGHRS and CDR2 as YFSETQ. After removal of 1 base from V and 8 bases from J, the junction contained 3 bases not matched to a gene. The chain's CDR3 is CASSLWQGDEQFF. CDR3 coding DNA: TGCGCCAGCAGCTTGTGGCAGGGGGATGAGCAGTTCTTC. Full variable domain (rest looked up from reference TRBV5-1 and TRBJ2-1): KAGVTQTPRYLIKTRGQQVTLSCSPISGHRSVSWYQQTPGQGLQFLFEYFSETQRNKGNFPGRFSGRQFSNSRSEMNVSTLELGDSALYLCASSLWQGDEQFFGPGTRLTVL.

The chain is built from TRBV19 and TRBJ1-3; unclear D gene. The CDR3 sequence is 19 residues long. Trimming stripped 0 bases from V and 2 bases from J, with 20 bases between. Per germline, CDR1 LNHDA and CDR2 SQIVND (reference sequence). CDR3 region: CASSIEVLWRRSPGNTIYF. Here the CDR3 DNA reads TGTGCCAGTAGTATAGAGGTTCTCTGGAGAAGGTCCCCTGGAAACACCATATATTTT.

This clone was picked up one time. This chain links TRBV29-1 with TRBJ1-1; D unclear. Germline V CDR1 and CDR2: SQVTM, ANQGSEA. CDR3 length: 14 residues. Trimming shortened V by 4 bases and J by 1 base, and 13 bases separated the two germline ends. The CDR3 here is CSVVPPGWNTEAFF. DNA for the CDR3: TGCAGCGTTGTCCCCCCGGGGTGGAACACTGAAGCTTTCTTT.

The chain is built from TRBV4-1 and TRBJ1-2; maybe TRBD1 (5 bases). The CDR3 runs to 14 residues. V was clipped by 0 bases and J by 2 bases, with 7 bases between them. Germline loops: CDR1 MGHRA, CDR2 YSYEKL. The CDR3 reads CASSQDRTNYGYTF. Here the CDR3 DNA reads TGCGCCAGCAGCCAAGATAGGACAAACTATGGCTACACCTTC.

The genes are TRBV7-6 and TRBJ2-7; TRBD2 matches 14 bases. This CDR3 comprises 16 residues. V gave up 5 bases and J gave up 6 bases; unmatched junction bases: 9. Looked up from germline, CDR1 is SGHVS and CDR2 is FNYEAQ. The CDR3 DNA follows: TGTGCCAGCAGCCCGGGACTAGCGGGGGCCGAGGGCGAGCAGTACTTC. It yields the protein CASSPGLAGAEGEQYF.

The chain has TRBV6-5 and TRBJ2-7; perhaps TRBD2 as D (5 bases). V lost 8 bases and J 2 bases, leaving 16 bases between the germline ends. The germline V gene has CDR1 MNHEY and CDR2 SVGAGI. CDR3 length: 14 residues. CDR3 in amino acids: CASRREGFPYEQYV. DNA for the CDR3: TGTGCCAGCCGCCGGGAAGGGTTCCCCTACGAGCAGTACGTC.

The chain joins TRBV15 to TRBJ1-3; TRBD1 matches at 12 bases. The CDR3 covers 19 residues. J gave up 1 base and V 0 bases, and 7 bases lay outside the gene matches. Germline values: CDR1 LNHNV, CDR2 YYDKDF (reference sequence). The CDR3 sequence: CATSRDLGTGGKSGNTIYF. In DNA form, the CDR3 reads TGTGCCACCAGCAGAGATCTTGGGACAGGGGGCAAGTCTGGAAACACCATATATTTT.

The rearrangement links TRBV15 to TRBJ1-1; a possible D gene is TRBD1 (6 bases). The CDR3 contains 15 residues. Per germline, CDR1 LNHNV and CDR2 YYDKDF (reference sequence). V was cut by 0 bases and J by 4 bases, with 12 bases left in between. CDR3 amino acids: CATSRDAVRGTEAFF. The CDR3 DNA reads TGTGCCACCAGCAGAGATGCGGTCAGGGGCACTGAAGCTTTCTTT. Combining the CDR3 with reference TRBV15 and TRBJ1-1 gives the whole variable domain DAMVIQNPRYQVTQFGKPVTLSCSQTLNHNVMYWYQQKSSQAPKLLFHYYDKDFNNEADTPDNFQSRRPNTSFCFLDIRSPGLGDTAMYLCATSRDAVRGTEAFFGQGTRLTVV.

The chain uses TRBV6-6 and TRBJ2-1; 10 bases are shared with TRBD2. The V gene's germline CDR1 is MNHNY and CDR2 SVGAGI (reference sequence). The CDR3 covers 16 residues. The trim removed 6 bases at V and 9 bases at J, leaving 14 bases unmatched. CDR3 sequence (DNA): TGTGCCAGCAGCGTGGGCGTAGCGGGGGGCCTTGGTGAGCAGTTCTTC. It specifies CASSVGVAGGLGEQFF.

CDR3 DNA sequence: TGTGCCAGCAGCTTACGCGGGGACGATAGCAATCAGCCCCAGCATTTT. It codes for CASSLRGDDSNQPQHF. This chain links TRBV11-2 with TRBJ1-5, with D tentatively TRBD1 (5 bases). Trimming removed 2 bases from V and 0 bases from J, with 11 bases in between. This CDR3 spans 16 amino acids. Germline CDR1 is SGHAT and CDR2 is FQNNGV.

The gene calls are TRBV6-5 and TRBJ2-7; TRBD1 is a possible D gene (5 bases). Germline values: CDR1 MNHEY, CDR2 SVGAGI. V was trimmed by 5 bases and J by 2 bases, leaving 10 bases between them. The CDR3 sequence is 13 residues long. The CDR3 DNA follows: TGTGCCAGCAGTACAGGCAGGGCCTACGAGCAGTACTTC. Its translation: CASSTGRAYEQYF.